This entry features one T cell receptor beta chain sequence. This record comes from a study of T cell clones after liver transplantation. There are 16 residues in the CDR3. Germline CDR1 is LGHNA and CDR2 is YSLEER. V shed 4 bases and J 9 bases; nucleotides not matched to a gene: 14. Some clones are missing from TCRdb's copy, which holds only in-frame ones; the method was immunoSEQ multiplex PCR. The sample lists some 70,000 clones; roughly nine tenths were seen once. The chain combines TRBV4-3 with TRBJ2-1, with 8 bases identical to TRBD2. The starting material was CD4+ T cells from blood, obtained before liver transplant. The receptor's source is a human donor who received a liver transplant. The CDR3 region has the DNA TGCGCCAGCAGCCTTATCCGCACCGGGACTAGGATTGAGCAGTTCTTC. Protein: CASSLIRTGTRIEQFF.